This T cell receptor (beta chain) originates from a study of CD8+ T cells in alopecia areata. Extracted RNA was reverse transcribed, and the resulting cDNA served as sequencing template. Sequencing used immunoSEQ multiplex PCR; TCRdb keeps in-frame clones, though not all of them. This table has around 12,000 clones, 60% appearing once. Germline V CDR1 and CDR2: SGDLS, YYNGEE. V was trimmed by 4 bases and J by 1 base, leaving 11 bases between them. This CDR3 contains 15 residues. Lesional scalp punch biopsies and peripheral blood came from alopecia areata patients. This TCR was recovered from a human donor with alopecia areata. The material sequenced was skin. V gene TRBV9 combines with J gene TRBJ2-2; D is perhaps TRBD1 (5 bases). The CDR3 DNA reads TGTGCCAGCAGCCCCCTCGACAGGAACACCGGGGAGCTGTTTTTT. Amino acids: CASSPLDRNTGELFF.